Shown below are 7 T cell receptor beta chains from a single sample sequenced in a study of cytomegalovirus exposure and HLA in healthy donors. Both 60 Vbeta primers and 13 Jbeta primers went into the PCR. Assay used: immunoSEQ multiplex PCR; TCRdb lists only in-frame clones, some missing. Its clone listing holds around 140,000 clones. Sequenced: PBMCs. These receptors were collected from a woman aged 18-35 years in good health and CMV-seronegative.

The J gene is TRBJ2-5, the V gene TRBV27, with TRBD2 identical over 12 bases. The V gene's germline CDR1 is MNHEY and CDR2 SMNVEV (reference sequence). This CDR3 has 17 residues. V gave up 5 bases and J gave up 2 bases; unmatched junction bases: 9. The CDR3 spells CASSPGRGLAGQETQYF. CDR3 DNA: TGTGCCAGCAGTCCGGGGAGGGGACTAGCGGGTCAAGAGACCCAGTACTTC.

The V and J genes are TRBV6-1 and TRBJ2-7, with D maybe TRBD1 (6 bases). The CDR3 consists of 15 residues. Trimming took off 1 base at V and 0 bases at J, with 10 bases between the two ends. Germline CDR1 reads MNHNS; CDR2 reads SASEGT. The CDR3 loop is CASSEVPGVSYEQYV. Here the CDR3 DNA reads TGTGCCAGCAGTGAAGTACCAGGGGTCTCCTACGAGCAGTACGTC.

The rearrangement joins TRBV4-2 to TRBJ1-1, with unresolved D. The CDR3 covers 14 residues. The V and J ends lost 1 base and 4 bases respectively, with 10 bases between them. The germline V gene has CDR1 LGHNA and CDR2 YNFKEQ. In nucleotides, the CDR3 is TGTGCCAGCAGCCAAGTTACCCGCGGCACTGAAGCTTTCTTT. The encoded protein is CASSQVTRGTEAFF.

V usage is TRBV19 and J usage is TRBJ2-1, with a tentative D call TRBD2 (5 bases). V was shortened by 5 bases and J by 9 bases, with 11 bases between the two germline ends. Germline V gives CDR1 LNHDA, CDR2 SQIVND (reference sequence). The CDR3 spans 12 residues. CDR3 residues: CASSLASTEQFF. As DNA, the CDR3 is TGTGCCAGTAGTCTGGCTAGCACTGAGCAGTTCTTC.

The chain employs TRBV10-1 and TRBJ2-5, with D maybe TRBD2 (6 bases). This CDR3 has 14 residues. CDR1 WNHNN and CDR2 SYGVQD come from the germline V gene (reference sequence). Trimming removed 3 bases at V and 5 bases at J, with 13 bases between. CDR3 sequence: CASSETSQRETQYF. The CDR3 DNA reads TGCGCCAGCAGTGAAACTAGCCAGCGGGAGACCCAGTACTTC.

The chain links TRBV28 to TRBJ2-2; 13 bases are a match to TRBD2. Per germline, CDR1 MDHEN and CDR2 SYDVKM. The CDR3 has 16 amino acids. Losses at the gene ends were 4 bases for V and 6 bases for J; bases not matched to a gene: 5. CDR3 sequence (DNA): TGTGCCAGCAGTTCCCGACTAGCGGGAGGACCCGGGGAGCTGTTTTTT. This sequence encodes CASSSRLAGGPGELFF.

The V and J genes are TRBV5-1 and TRBJ2-7; TRBD1 agrees at 9 bases. The germline V gene encodes CDR1 SGHRS and CDR2 YFSETQ. The V and J ends lost 4 bases and 4 bases, in that order; junction bases with no gene match: 3. This CDR3 has 13 residues. The CDR3 region is CASSTTGGYEQYF. CDR3 nucleotide sequence: TGCGCCAGCAGCACGACAGGGGGATACGAGCAGTACTTC.